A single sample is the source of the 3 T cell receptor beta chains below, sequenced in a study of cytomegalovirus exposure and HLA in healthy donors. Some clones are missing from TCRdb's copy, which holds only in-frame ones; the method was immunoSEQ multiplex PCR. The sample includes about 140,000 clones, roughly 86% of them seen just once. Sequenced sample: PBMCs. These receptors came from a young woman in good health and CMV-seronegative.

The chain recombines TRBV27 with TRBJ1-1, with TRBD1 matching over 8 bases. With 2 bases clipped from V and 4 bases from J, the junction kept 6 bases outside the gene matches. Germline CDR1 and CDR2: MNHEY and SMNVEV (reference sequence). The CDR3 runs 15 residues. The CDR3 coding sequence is TGTGCCAGCAGTTTAGGACAGGGCTTTCGCACTGAAGCTTTCTTT. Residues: CASSLGQGFRTEAFF.

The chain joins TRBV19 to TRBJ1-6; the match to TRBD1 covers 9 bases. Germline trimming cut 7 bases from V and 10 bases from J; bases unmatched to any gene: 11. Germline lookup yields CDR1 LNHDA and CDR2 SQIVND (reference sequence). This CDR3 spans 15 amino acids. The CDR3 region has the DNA TGTGCCAGTACCCGGGACAGGGTGTTCGGATCACCCCTCCACTTT. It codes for CASTRDRVFGSPLHF.

CDR3 region: CASSMGRAGPYEQYF. For the CDR3, the DNA is TGTGCCAGTAGTATGGGCAGGGCTGGGCCCTACGAGCAGTACTTC. This chain connects TRBV19 to TRBJ2-7; TRBD1 is a possible D gene (5 bases). This CDR3 contains 15 residues. Per the germline V gene, CDR1 is LNHDA and CDR2 is SQIVND (reference sequence). V was clipped by 3 bases and J by 2 bases, with 14 bases between them.